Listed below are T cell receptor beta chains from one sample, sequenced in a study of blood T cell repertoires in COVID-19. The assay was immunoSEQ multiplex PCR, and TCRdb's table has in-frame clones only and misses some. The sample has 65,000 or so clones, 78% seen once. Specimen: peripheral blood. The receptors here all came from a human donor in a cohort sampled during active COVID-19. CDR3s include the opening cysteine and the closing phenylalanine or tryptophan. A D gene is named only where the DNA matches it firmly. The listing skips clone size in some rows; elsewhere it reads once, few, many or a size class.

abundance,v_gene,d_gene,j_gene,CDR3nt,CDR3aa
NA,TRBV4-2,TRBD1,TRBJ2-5,TGTGCCAGCAGCCAAGGGGCGGAACAGGGGTGGGCCCAGTACTTC,CASSQGAEQGWAQYF
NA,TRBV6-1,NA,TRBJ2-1,TGTGCCAGCAGTGCTATTGGAGGGCGGGACTCACTAGTTGAGCAGTTCTTC,CASSAIGGRDSLVEQFF
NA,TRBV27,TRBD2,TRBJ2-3,TGTGCCAGCAGTCAAGGACTAGCGGGATTGACAGATACGCAGTATTTT,CASSQGLAGLTDTQYF
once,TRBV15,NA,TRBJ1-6,TGTGCCACCAGCCCCCGAGTTGGGGCCTCACCCCTCCACTTT,CATSPRVGASPLHF
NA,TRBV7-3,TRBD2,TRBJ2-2,TGTGCCAGCAGCTTAAGGGGGACTAGCGGGAGCGGGGAGCTGTTTTTT,CASSLRGTSGSGELFF
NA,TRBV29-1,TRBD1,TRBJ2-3,TGCAGCGTCCTTGGACAGGGAAGTGTAGATACGCAGTATTTT,CSVLGQGSVDTQYF
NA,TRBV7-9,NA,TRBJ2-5,TGTGCCAGCAGCTTAGGGCAGGGGGAGACCCAGTACTTC,CASSLGQGETQYF
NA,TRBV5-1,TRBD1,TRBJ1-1,TGCGCCAGCAGCTTGCAGGGGGCGGAATCTGAAGCTTTCTTT,CASSLQGAESEAFF
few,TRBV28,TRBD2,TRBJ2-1,TGTGCCAGCAGCCGGCCCAGCGGGGGACACAATGAGCAGTTCTTC,CASSRPSGGHNEQFF
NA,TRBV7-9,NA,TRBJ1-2,TGTGCCAGCAGCGGAAGTCAGGGTCGGGTGGACTACACCTTC,CASSGSQGRVDYTF
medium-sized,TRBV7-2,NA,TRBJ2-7,TGTGCCAGCGGGGCGGGGGCCCCCTACGAGCAGTACTTC,CASGAGAPYEQYF
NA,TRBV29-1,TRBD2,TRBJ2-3,TGCAGCGTTGATCCCTCGCATAGCGGGAGGGCAGATACGCAGTATTTT,CSVDPSHSGRADTQYF
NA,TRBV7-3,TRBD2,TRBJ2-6,TGTGCCAGCAGCTTCCTAGCGGCTCCTCTCTCTGGGGCCAACGTCCTGACTTTC,CASSFLAAPLSGANVLTF
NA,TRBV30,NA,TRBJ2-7,TGTGCCTGGGGCCAGATCTACGAGCAGTACTTC,CAWGQIYEQYF
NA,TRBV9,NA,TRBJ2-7,TGTGCCAGCAGCGTAGTACCGCTTGGGAGCGAGCAGTACTTC,CASSVVPLGSEQYF
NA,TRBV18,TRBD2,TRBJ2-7,TGTGCCAGCTCCCCTCCAGCGGGAGTCTACGAGCAGTACTTC,CASSPPAGVYEQYF
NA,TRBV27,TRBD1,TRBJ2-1,TGTGCCAGCAGTCGGGGGAGACAGGGGGCTCATGAGCAGTTCTTC,CASSRGRQGAHEQFF
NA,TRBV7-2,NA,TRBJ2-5,TGTGCCAGCAGCTTAGACAGGGAAGAGACCCAGTACTTC,CASSLDREETQYF
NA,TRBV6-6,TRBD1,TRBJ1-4,TGTGCCAGCAGTTACGACGGGACAGCTAATGAAAAACTGTTTTTT,CASSYDGTANEKLFF
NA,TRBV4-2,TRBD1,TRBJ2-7,TGTGCCAGCAGCCAAGGGCAGGGGGTCTCCTCCTACGAGCAGTACTTC,CASSQGQGVSSYEQYF
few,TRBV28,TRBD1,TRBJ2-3,TGTGCCAGCAGCGGGACAGGGTTAGATACGCAGTATTTT,CASSGTGLDTQYF
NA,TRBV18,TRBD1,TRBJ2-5,TGTGCCAGCTCACCAGCAGGGGGTTTGGAGACCCAGTACTTC,CASSPAGGLETQYF
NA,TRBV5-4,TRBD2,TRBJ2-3,TGTGCCAGCAGCGGGGGGACTAGCGGGAGGGCCTTAGATACGCAGTATTTT,CASSGGTSGRALDTQYF
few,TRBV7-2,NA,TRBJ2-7,TGTGCCAGCAGCTATGCCGGGAGTTACTACGAGCAGTACTTC,CASSYAGSYYEQYF
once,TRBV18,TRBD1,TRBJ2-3,TGTGCCAGCTCACCACCGCGGGACAGGGAATATACGCAGTATTTT,CASSPPRDREYTQYF
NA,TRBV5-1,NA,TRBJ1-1,TGCGCCAGCAGCTCTCAGGTGAACACTGAAGCTTTCTTT,CASSSQVNTEAFF